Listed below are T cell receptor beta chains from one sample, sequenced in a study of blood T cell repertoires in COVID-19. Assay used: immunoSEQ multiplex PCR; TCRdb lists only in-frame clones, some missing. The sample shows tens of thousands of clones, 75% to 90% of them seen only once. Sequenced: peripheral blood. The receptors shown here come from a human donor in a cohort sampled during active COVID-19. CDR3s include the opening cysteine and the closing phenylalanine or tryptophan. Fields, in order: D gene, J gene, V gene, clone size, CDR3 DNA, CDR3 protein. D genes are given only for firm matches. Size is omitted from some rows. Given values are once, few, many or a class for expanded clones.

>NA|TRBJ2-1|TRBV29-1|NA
TGCAGCGTTGGGCTCGCCAACAATGAGCAGTTCTTC
CSVGLANNEQFF
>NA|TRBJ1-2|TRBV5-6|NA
TGTGCCAGCAGCCGCGACAGGAACCTTTATGGCTACACCTTC
CASSRDRNLYGYTF
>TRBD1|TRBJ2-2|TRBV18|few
TGTGCCAGCTCACCACGGGAGACAGGGATTAACACCGGGGAGCTGTTTTTT
CASSPRETGINTGELFF
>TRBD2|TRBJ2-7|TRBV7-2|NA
TGTGCCAGCAGCTTAAGTACTAGCGGGAGGTACGAGCAGTACTTC
CASSLSTSGRYEQYF
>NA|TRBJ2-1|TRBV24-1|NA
TGTGCCACCAGTGATTTACAAGGGGGAATCTACAATGAGCAGTTCTTC
CATSDLQGGIYNEQFF
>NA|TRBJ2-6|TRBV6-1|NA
TGTGCCAGCAGTGATCGGACAAGTATAGAAGGTGGGGCCAACGTCCTGACTTTC
CASSDRTSIEGGANVLTF
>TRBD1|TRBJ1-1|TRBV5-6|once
TGTGCCAGCATCTATACAGGGGCGGCCACTGAAGCTTTCTTT
CASIYTGAATEAFF
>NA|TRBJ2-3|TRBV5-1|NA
TGCGCCAGCCGTCAAGCAGGGGCCCAAGCAGGAGCGCAGTATTTT
CASRQAGAQAGAQYF
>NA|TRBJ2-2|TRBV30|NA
TGTGCCTGGAGTGTAGACTTTCAAGCCGGGGAGCTGTTTTTT
CAWSVDFQAGELFF
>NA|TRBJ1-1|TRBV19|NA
TGTGCCAGTAGTATAAGAGGTGGGAACACTGAAGCTTTCTTT
CASSIRGGNTEAFF
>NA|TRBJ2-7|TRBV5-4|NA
TGTGCCAGCAGCTCCCCAGGGGCGGCCTACGAGCAGTACTTC
CASSSPGAAYEQYF
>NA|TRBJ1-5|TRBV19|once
TGTGCCAGTAGTATAGTAGGAGGGAATAGCAATCAGCCCCAGCATTTT
CASSIVGGNSNQPQHF
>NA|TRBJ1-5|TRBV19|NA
TGTGCCAGTAGGAAGAAATCCCAGACTTTCCAGCCCCAGCATTTT
CASRKKSQTFQPQHF
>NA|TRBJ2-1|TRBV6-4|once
TGTGCCAGCGGCCTAGAAGGGAGCAATGAGCAGTTCTTC
CASGLEGSNEQFF
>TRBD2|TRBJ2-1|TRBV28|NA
TGTGCCAGCAGTTCCCCGGGCGGGGGGACCAATGAGCAGTTCTTC
CASSSPGGGTNEQFF
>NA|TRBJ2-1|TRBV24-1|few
TGTGCCACCAGAGGCAGGGGAGAGTCCTACAATGAGCAGTTCTTC
CATRGRGESYNEQFF
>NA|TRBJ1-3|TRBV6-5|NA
TGTGCCAGCAGTATTAACTCTGGAAACACCATATATTTT
CASSINSGNTIYF
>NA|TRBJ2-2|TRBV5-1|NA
TGCGCCAGCAGCTTGCTTAGCCTAGGCACCGGGGAGCTGTTTTTT
CASSLLSLGTGELFF
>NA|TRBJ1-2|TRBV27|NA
TGTGCCAGCAGTCCCCGCGTGAGTTCTAACTATGGCTACACCTTC
CASSPRVSSNYGYTF
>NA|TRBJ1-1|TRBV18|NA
TGTGCCAGCCGGGGATCGATGAACACTGAAGCTTTCTTT
CASRGSMNTEAFF
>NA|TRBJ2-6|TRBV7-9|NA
TGTGCCAGCAGCCCCCCCGGAGGGGCTGGGGCCAACGTCCTGACTTTC
CASSPPGGAGANVLTF
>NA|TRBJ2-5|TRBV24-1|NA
TGTGCCACCAGTGATGCTGCGCGAGGTGGCGAGACCCAGTACTTC
CATSDAARGGETQYF
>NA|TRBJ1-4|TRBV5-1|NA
TGCGCCAGCAGCTTGGCTTCATCACAGGCAACTAATGAAAAACTGTTTTTT
CASSLASSQATNEKLFF
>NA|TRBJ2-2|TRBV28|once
TGTGCCAGCAGGCGGGAACAGGTCGGGGAGCTGTTTTTT
CASRREQVGELFF
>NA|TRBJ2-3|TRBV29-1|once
TGCAGCGTTGTATCGGGAGCGCATTCCACAGATACGCAGTATTTT
CSVVSGAHSTDTQYF
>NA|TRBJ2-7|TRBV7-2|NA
TGTGCCAGCAGCTTATGGGTAGGGGCCTACGAGCAGTACTTC
CASSLWVGAYEQYF
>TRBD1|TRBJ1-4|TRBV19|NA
TGTGCCAGTAGCCCTGGACAGGGAGGGAGGTATGAAAAACTGTTTTTT
CASSPGQGGRYEKLFF
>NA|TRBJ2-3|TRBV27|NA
TGTGCCAGCAGTTCACGAAACAGGGTGGGGGATACGCAGTATTTT
CASSSRNRVGDTQYF
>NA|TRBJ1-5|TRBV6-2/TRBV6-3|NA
TGTGCCAGCAGTTACTCGGCCGGACAGATTATGGCCCAGCATTTT
CASSYSAGQIMAQHF
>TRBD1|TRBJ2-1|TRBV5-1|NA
TGCGCCAGCAGCTTCCAGGGGGCAGATGAGCAGTTCTTC
CASSFQGADEQFF
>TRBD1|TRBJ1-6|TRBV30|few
TGTGCCTGGAGGACCGGGACAGAAATCTATAATTCACCCCTCCACTTT
CAWRTGTEIYNSPLHF
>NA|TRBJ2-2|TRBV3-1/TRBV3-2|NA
TGTGCCAGCAGCCGAGGACAGAACACCGGGGAGCTGTTTTTT
CASSRGQNTGELFF
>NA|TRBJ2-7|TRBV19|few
TGTGCCACTTCACGGAGGGGTAACGTGTACGAGCAGTACTTC
CATSRRGNVYEQYF
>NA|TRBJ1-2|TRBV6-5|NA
TGTGCCAGCATTCTGGACAGATTTAACTATGGCTACACCTTC
CASILDRFNYGYTF
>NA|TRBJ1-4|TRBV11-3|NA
TGTGCCAGCAGCTTAGCAGGGTCTTCCTGGGAAAAACTGTTTTTT
CASSLAGSSWEKLFF
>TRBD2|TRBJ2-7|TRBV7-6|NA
TGTGCCAGCAGCTTATCACTAGCGGGAGCTGGCGAGCAGTACTTC
CASSLSLAGAGEQYF
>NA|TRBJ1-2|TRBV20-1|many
TGCAGTGCCTCAGAAGAGGGTATTACCTTC
CSASEEGITF
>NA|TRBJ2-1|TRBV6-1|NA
TGTGCCAGCAGTGAAGGGGGCACCTACAATGAGCAGTTCTTC
CASSEGGTYNEQFF
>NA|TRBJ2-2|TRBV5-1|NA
TGCGCCTCCAGTAACGCCGGGGAGCTGTTTTTT
CASSNAGELFF
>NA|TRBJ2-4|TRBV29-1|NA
TGCAGCGTTGAACGGGGGGCCAAAAACATTCAGTACTTC
CSVERGAKNIQYF
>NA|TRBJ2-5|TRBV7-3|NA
TGTGCCAGCAGCTTGCATGAGAGAAAGACCCAGTACTTC
CASSLHERKTQYF
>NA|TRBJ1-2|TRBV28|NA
TGTGCCAGCAACTTGGGGGGTGTCCGCCGAAGCTACAGTGGCTACACCTTC
CASNLGGVRRSYSGYTF
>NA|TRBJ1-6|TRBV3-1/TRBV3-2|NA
TGTGCCAGCAGCCAACAGTATAATTCACCCCTCCACTTT
CASSQQYNSPLHF
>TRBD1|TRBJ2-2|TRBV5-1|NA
TGCGCCAGCAGCTTCTCTTTGGACAGGCTTTACACCGGGGAGCTGTTTTTT
CASSFSLDRLYTGELFF
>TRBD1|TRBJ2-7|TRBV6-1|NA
TGTGCCAGCAGTGAAGATAGGGGACAGGGTTTTTACGAGCAGTACTTC
CASSEDRGQGFYEQYF
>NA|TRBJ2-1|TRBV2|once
TGTGCCAGCAGTGAAGATAGTAGCGGCTCCTACAATGAGCAGTTCTTC
CASSEDSSGSYNEQFF
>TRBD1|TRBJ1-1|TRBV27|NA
TGTGCCAGCAGTTCGCCTAACAGGGGGCTGGGCACTGAAGCTTTCTTT
CASSSPNRGLGTEAFF
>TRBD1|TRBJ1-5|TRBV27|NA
TGTGCCAGCAGTTCCCGGACAGGGAAGGCTAGCAATCAGCCCCAGCATTTT
CASSSRTGKASNQPQHF
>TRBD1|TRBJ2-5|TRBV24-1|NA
TGTGCCCCCGGGACAGGGACACAAGAGACCCAGTACTTC
CAPGTGTQETQYF
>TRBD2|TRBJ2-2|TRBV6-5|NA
TGTGCCAGCACTTCAGCGGGACCCCGGGAGCTGTTTTTT
CASTSAGPRELFF
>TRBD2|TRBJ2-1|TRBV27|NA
TGTGCCAGCTCACCCGGGACTAGCGGGAGAGGAGGCTCCTACAATGAGCAGTTCTTC
CASSPGTSGRGGSYNEQFF